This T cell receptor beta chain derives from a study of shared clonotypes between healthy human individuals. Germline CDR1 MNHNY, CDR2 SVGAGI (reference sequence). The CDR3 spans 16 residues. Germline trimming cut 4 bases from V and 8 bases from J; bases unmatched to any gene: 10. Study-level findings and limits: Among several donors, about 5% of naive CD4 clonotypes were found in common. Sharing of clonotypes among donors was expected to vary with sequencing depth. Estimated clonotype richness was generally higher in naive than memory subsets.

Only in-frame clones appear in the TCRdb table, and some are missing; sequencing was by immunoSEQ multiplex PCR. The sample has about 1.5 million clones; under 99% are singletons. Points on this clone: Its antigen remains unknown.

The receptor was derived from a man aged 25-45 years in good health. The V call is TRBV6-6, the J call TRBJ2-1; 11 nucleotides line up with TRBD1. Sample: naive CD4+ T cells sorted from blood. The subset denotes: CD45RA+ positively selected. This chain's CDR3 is CASSLSGQGVGDEQFF. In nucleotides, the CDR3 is TGTGCCAGCAGTTTATCGGGACAGGGGGTAGGGGATGAGCAGTTCTTC.